The following is a T cell receptor beta chain sequence with its context. No antigen is known for it. These data come from a study of monozygotic twins with inflammatory bowel disease. Blood was drawn at under 3 ml per donor. Study outcomes and limitations: Other individuals had fewer clonotypes in common with IBD patients than with healthy twins, especially with disease activity.

With the 5' RACE reads reprocessed, TCRdb shows one record per CDR3 protein and no DNA. Its clone listing holds some 100,000 distinct CDR3 sequences. The CDR3 covers 15 residues. Germline-derived CDR1 and CDR2 are DFQATT and SNEGSKA (reference sequence). The chain has TRBV20-1 and TRBJ2-1; the TCRdb call, TRBD2, lacks DNA for checking. The receptor's source is a human donor with ulcerative colitis or Crohn's disease, or a healthy co-twin of an affected twin (not recorded which). The sample was blood. The CDR3 loop is CSARDLAGGDNEQFF.